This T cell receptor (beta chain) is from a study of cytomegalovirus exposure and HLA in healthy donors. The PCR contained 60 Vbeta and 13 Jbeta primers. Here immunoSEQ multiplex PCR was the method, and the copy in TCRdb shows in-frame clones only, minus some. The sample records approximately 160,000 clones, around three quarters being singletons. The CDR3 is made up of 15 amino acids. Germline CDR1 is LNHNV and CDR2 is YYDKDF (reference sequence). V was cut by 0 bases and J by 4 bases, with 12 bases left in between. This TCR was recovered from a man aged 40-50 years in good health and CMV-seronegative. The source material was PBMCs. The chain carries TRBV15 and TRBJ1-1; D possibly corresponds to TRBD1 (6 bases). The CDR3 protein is CATSRDHGGATEAFF. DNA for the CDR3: TGTGCCACCAGCAGAGATCATGGGGGCGCCACTGAAGCTTTCTTT.